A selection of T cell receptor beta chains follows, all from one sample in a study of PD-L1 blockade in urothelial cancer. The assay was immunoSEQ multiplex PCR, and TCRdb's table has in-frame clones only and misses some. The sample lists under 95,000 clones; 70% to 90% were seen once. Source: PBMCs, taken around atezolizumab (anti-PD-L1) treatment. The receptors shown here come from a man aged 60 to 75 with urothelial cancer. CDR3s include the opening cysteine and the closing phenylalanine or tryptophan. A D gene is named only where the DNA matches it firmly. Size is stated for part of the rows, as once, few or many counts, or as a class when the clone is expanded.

CASSSIQADTQYF TGTGCCAGCAGCTCAATACAAGCAGATACGCAGTATTTT TRBV11-2 few TRBJ2-3 13 .
CAGYGTVQETQYF TGTGCCGGCTACGGGACAGTACAAGAGACCCAGTACTTC TRBV27 . TRBJ2-5 13 TRBD1
CASSLQGLLTEAFF TGTGCCAGCAGCTTGCAGGGTCTTTTGACTGAAGCTTTCTTT TRBV5-4 . TRBJ1-1 14 .
CASSLGGARPLGYTF TGTGCCAGCAGCTTGGGCGGGGCCCGTCCCTTAGGCTACACCTTC TRBV5-8 once TRBJ1-2 15 .
CASSLEGTGQDTQYF TGTGCCAGCAGCTTAGAAGGGACAGGGCAAGATACGCAGTATTTT TRBV11-2 . TRBJ2-3 15 TRBD1
CASSGQENSPLHF TGTGCCAGTTCTGGACAGGAGAATTCACCCCTCCACTTT TRBV2 . TRBJ1-6 13 TRBD1
CSVEDSNPYYEQYF TGCAGCGTTGAAGATAGCAATCCTTACTACGAGCAGTACTTC TRBV29-1 . TRBJ2-7 14 .
CASTPSGGTNSPLHF TGTGCCAGCACTCCGTCGGGGGGGACGAATTCACCCCTCCACTTT TRBV6-5 few TRBJ1-6 15 .
CASSLSFTGELFF TGTGCCAGCAGCTTATCTTTCACCGGGGAGCTGTTTTTT TRBV7-3 . TRBJ2-2 13 .
CASSSPTGEQFF TGTGCCAGCAGCTCCCCGACGGGGGAGCAGTTCTTC TRBV5-4 . TRBJ2-1 12 .
CASRQISSTDTQYF TGTGCCTCACGACAGATTTCTAGCACAGATACGCAGTATTTT TRBV2 . TRBJ2-3 14 .
CASKASGDTQYF TGTGCCAGTAAGGCTAGCGGAGATACGCAGTATTTT TRBV19 . TRBJ2-3 12 TRBD2
CASRPDRVGDTQYF TGTGCCAGCAGACCGGACAGGGTAGGAGATACGCAGTATTTT TRBV6-4 . TRBJ2-3 14 TRBD1
CASSPPPGQNNYGYTF TGTGCCAGCTCACCACCGCCTGGACAAAATAACTATGGCTACACCTTC TRBV18 . TRBJ1-2 16 .
CASSPRGRFYGYTF TGTGCCAGCAGTCCCCGCGGGAGGTTCTATGGCTACACCTTC TRBV6-5 . TRBJ1-2 14 .
CASSEAPGSSYEQYF TGTGCCAGCAGTGAAGCGCCGGGGAGCTCCTACGAGCAGTACTTC TRBV6-1 few TRBJ2-7 15 .
CATAMGQAVEKLFF TGTGCCACAGCTATGGGACAGGCTGTAGAAAAACTGTTTTTT TRBV2 . TRBJ1-4 14 TRBD1
CASSLTLTYEQYF TGCGCCAGCAGCTTGACTCTGACCTACGAGCAGTACTTC TRBV5-1 once TRBJ2-7 13 .
CASSILPGQLYEQYF TGTGCCAGTAGTATACTCCCGGGACAGCTCTACGAGCAGTACTTC TRBV19 . TRBJ2-7 15 TRBD1
CASSEDKTGTSLAKNIQYF TGTGCCAGCAGTGAAGATAAGACAGGGACCTCTCTAGCCAAAAACATTCAGTACTTC TRBV6-1 . TRBJ2-4 19 TRBD1
CASSESALGASGQTYEQYF TGCGCCAGCAGTGAGTCCGCCTTAGGGGCTTCGGGACAGACCTACGAGCAGTACTTC TRBV10-1 . TRBJ2-7 19 TRBD1
CASSPSEGDTQYF TGTGCCAGCAGCCCATCCGAGGGAGATACGCAGTATTTT TRBV7-3 . TRBJ2-3 13 .
CASSPWTGSSGNSPLHF TGTGCCAGCAGCCCTTGGACAGGGAGCTCCGGTAATTCACCCCTCCACTTT TRBV5-8 . TRBJ1-6 17 TRBD1
CASSFGAQPQHF TGTGCCAGCAGCTTTGGGGCCCAGCCCCAGCATTTT TRBV7-2 . TRBJ1-5 12 .
CATRTGVGYTF TGTGCCACACGGACAGGGGTAGGCTACACCTTC TRBV28 . TRBJ1-2 11 TRBD1
CASRRDRGPYSPLHF TGTGCCAGCAGAAGGGACAGGGGGCCGTATTCACCCCTCCACTTT TRBV6-5 many TRBJ1-6 15 TRBD1
CASSLTRGGSGGYTF TGTGCCAGCAGTTTAACACGGGGGGGGTCGGGTGGCTACACCTTC TRBV28 few TRBJ1-2 15 .
CASSLAPGLADQETQYF TGTGCCAGCAGCTTAGCGCCGGGACTAGCGGACCAAGAGACCCAGTACTTC TRBV7-6 . TRBJ2-5 17 TRBD2
CASSPTGAGETQYF TGTGCCAGCAGCCCAACCGGGGCGGGGGAGACCCAGTACTTC TRBV7-8 once TRBJ2-5 14 .
CASSFWQGADYGYTF TGTGCCAGCAGTTTTTGGCAGGGGGCTGACTATGGCTACACCTTC TRBV27 . TRBJ1-2 15 TRBD1
CSAPGTDTQYF TGCAGTGCTCCCGGGACAGATACGCAGTATTTT TRBV20-1 . TRBJ2-3 11 .
CASSPGIGEAFF TGTGCCAGCAGCCCAGGGATTGGTGAAGCTTTCTTT TRBV5-4 . TRBJ1-1 12 .
CASSYGTRGADGYTF TGTGCCAGCAGTTATGGGACGCGGGGAGCGGATGGCTACACCTTC TRBV6-5 . TRBJ1-2 15 .
CAWGGGSEQYF TGTGCCTGGGGCGGGGGGTCCGAGCAGTACTTC TRBV30 . TRBJ2-7 11 TRBD2
CSVAGQKNTEAFF TGCAGCGTTGCGGGACAGAAGAACACTGAAGCTTTCTTT TRBV29-1 . TRBJ1-1 13 TRBD1
CASSGGNRQFF TGTGCCAGCAGCGGGGGGAATCGGCAGTTCTTC TRBV7-3 . TRBJ2-1 11 .
CASRRQRNTGELFF TGTGCCAGTAGGCGGCAGCGGAACACCGGGGAGCTGTTTTTT TRBV19 . TRBJ2-2 14 .
CASSVAGTSYEQYF TGCGCCAGCAGTGTAGCGGGTACATCCTACGAGCAGTACTTC TRBV5-1 . TRBJ2-7 14 TRBD2
CSVGNVGHLYEQYF TGCAGCGTGGGAAACGTGGGACACCTTTACGAGCAGTACTTC TRBV29-1 . TRBJ2-7 14 .
CASSEVTFSEAFF TGTGCCAGCAGTGAAGTTACATTTTCTGAAGCTTTCTTT TRBV6-1 . TRBJ1-1 13 .
CAISGDTLGTEAFF TGTGCCATCAGCGGGGACACTCTCGGCACTGAAGCTTTCTTT TRBV10-3 once TRBJ1-1 14 .
CAISETGFQSGSTYEQYF TGTGCCATCAGTGAGACGGGCTTCCAGAGCGGGAGCACCTACGAGCAGTACTTC TRBV10-3 . TRBJ2-7 18 TRBD2
CASSQDWRAGELFF TGTGCCAGCAGCCAAGATTGGCGGGCCGGGGAGCTGTTTTTT TRBV14 few TRBJ2-2 14 .
CASGPRDREYEQYF TGTGCCAGCGGCCCACGAGACAGGGAATACGAGCAGTACTTC TRBV2 . TRBJ2-7 14 TRBD1